The rows below give T cell receptor beta chains drawn from one sample of a study of blood T cell repertoires in COVID-19. Libraries were prepared by immunoSEQ multiplex PCR; TCRdb keeps only in-frame clonotypes and omits some of them. Among fewer than 400,000 clones listed, around 86% were seen once. The sample was peripheral blood. These TCRs come from a human donor in a cohort sampled during active COVID-19. CDR3s include the opening cysteine and the closing phenylalanine or tryptophan. The order of the fields is D gene, clone size, J gene, V gene, CDR3 protein, CDR3 DNA. A D gene is named only where the DNA matches it firmly. Clone sizes are given selectively: once, few, many, or a class where the clone is expanded.

TRBD2 | NA | TRBJ2-1 | TRBV4-1 | CASSLHLTSGRTLDNEQFF | TGCGCCAGCAGCCTGCACCTTACTAGCGGGAGGACACTAGACAATGAGCAGTTCTTC
TRBD2 | NA | TRBJ2-5 | TRBV6-5 | CASSYSRLAVMWTQYF | TGTGCCAGCAGTTACTCGAGGCTAGCGGTAATGTGGACCCAGTACTTC
TRBD2 | NA | TRBJ2-1 | TRBV30 | CAWSYPSGGHEQFF | TGTGCCTGGAGTTACCCTAGCGGGGGCCATGAGCAGTTCTTC
NA | NA | TRBJ2-3 | TRBV29-1 | CSVVKQRSTDTQYF | TGCAGCGTTGTAAAACAGCGGAGCACAGATACGCAGTATTTT
TRBD2 | NA | TRBJ2-7 | TRBV6-1 | CASSDFGGEQYF | TGTGCCAGCAGTGATTTCGGGGGGGAGCAGTACTTC
NA | NA | TRBJ2-7 | TRBV10-3 | CAISESRMTRASSYEQYF | TGTGCCATCAGTGAGTCGCGAATGACTAGGGCAAGCTCCTACGAGCAGTACTTC
NA | NA | TRBJ2-7 | TRBV28 | CASSFAQDYEQYF | TGTGCCAGCAGTTTCGCGCAAGACTACGAGCAGTACTTC
NA | NA | TRBJ2-2 | TRBV7-2 | CASSLLRDTGELFF | TGTGCCAGCAGCTTACTCAGGGACACCGGGGAGCTGTTTTTT
TRBD2 | NA | TRBJ2-7 | TRBV9 | CASSVTSGGLQYF | TGTGCCAGCAGCGTGACTAGCGGGGGCCTACAGTACTTC
TRBD1 | NA | TRBJ2-7 | TRBV18 | CASSLGQGAGEQYF | TGTGCCAGCTCACTTGGACAGGGGGCAGGGGAGCAGTACTTC
NA | NA | TRBJ2-7 | TRBV6-1 | CASSEGQGPNYEQYF | TGTGCCAGCAGTGAGGGCCAGGGCCCTAACTACGAGCAGTACTTC
TRBD2 | NA | TRBJ2-2 | TRBV4-2 | CASSHEFPSRGYRNGELFF | TGTGCCAGCAGCCACGAGTTCCCTTCGCGGGGGTATCGGAACGGGGAGCTGTTTTTT
TRBD2 | NA | TRBJ2-3 | TRBV2 | CASSRLANTDTQYF | TGTGCCAGCAGTAGACTAGCGAACACAGATACGCAGTATTTT
NA | NA | TRBJ1-4 | TRBV30 | CAWETGGSEKLFF | TGTGCCTGGGAGACTGGGGGCAGTGAAAAACTGTTTTTT
NA | once | TRBJ2-1 | TRBV5-5 | CASSLHSEEQFF | TGTGCCAGCAGCTTGCACTCCGAGGAGCAGTTCTTC
NA | NA | TRBJ2-3 | TRBV29-1 | CSASVRQGRTDTQYF | TGCAGCGCCTCGGTACGGCAGGGCCGCACAGATACGCAGTATTTT
NA | NA | TRBJ2-6 | TRBV7-2 | CASSPASFGAGANVLTF | TGTGCCAGCAGCCCCGCCTCCTTCGGGGCTGGGGCCAACGTCCTGACTTTC
NA | NA | TRBJ2-3 | TRBV5-1 | CASSFFGPENKDTQYF | TGCGCCAGCAGCTTTTTCGGTCCGGAGAACAAAGATACGCAGTATTTT
NA | NA | TRBJ2-5 | TRBV29-1 | CSVERLVRETQYF | TGCAGCGTTGAAAGGCTAGTTCGGGAGACCCAGTACTTC
TRBD2 | NA | TRBJ2-7 | TRBV15 | CATSRDLRGREYEQYF | TGTGCCACCAGCAGAGATCTACGGGGGAGGGAGTACGAGCAGTACTTC
TRBD1 | NA | TRBJ2-4 | TRBV6-6 | CASSPQGTLAKNIQYF | TGTGCCAGCAGCCCACAGGGGACCCTAGCCAAAAACATTCAGTACTTC
NA | NA | TRBJ2-2 | TRBV18 | CASSPPGTPRELFF | TGTGCCAGCTCACCACCGGGGACACCACGGGAGCTGTTTTTT
TRBD1 | NA | TRBJ2-5 | TRBV18 | CASSPPTGGQETQYF | TGTGCCAGCTCACCACCGACAGGGGGTCAAGAGACCCAGTACTTC
TRBD1 | NA | TRBJ1-4 | TRBV5-5 | CASSQGAEGEKLFF | TGTGCCAGCAGCCAGGGGGCGGAAGGTGAAAAACTGTTTTTT
NA | NA | TRBJ2-7 | TRBV29-1 | CSVLADYEQYF | TGCAGCGTCCTCGCGGACTACGAGCAGTACTTC
NA | NA | TRBJ2-7 | TRBV2 | CASTSSYEQYF | TGTGCCAGCACTAGTAGCTACGAGCAGTACTTC
NA | NA | TRBJ1-2 | TRBV19 | CATERSGGLDYGYTF | TGTGCCACCGAAAGGTCTGGGGGACTTGACTATGGCTACACCTTC
NA | NA | TRBJ2-1 | TRBV29-1 | CSVGRGLEQFF | TGCAGCGTTGGGAGGGGGCTTGAGCAGTTCTTC
TRBD1 | NA | TRBJ1-4 | TRBV18 | CASSPGQGTEKLFF | TGTGCCAGCTCACCCGGACAGGGGACTGAAAAACTGTTTTTT
NA | NA | TRBJ2-7 | TRBV18 | CASSPESPQSPAGEQYF | TGTGCCAGCTCACCAGAATCTCCACAGAGCCCAGCGGGCGAGCAGTACTTC
NA | NA | TRBJ2-7 | TRBV7-9 | CASSLVGGHEQYF | TGTGCCAGCAGCTTAGTCGGCGGCCACGAGCAGTACTTC
TRBD2 | NA | TRBJ2-5 | TRBV20-1 | CSASRLAGQETQYF | TGCAGTGCTAGTCGCTTAGCGGGACAAGAGACCCAGTACTTC
NA | once | TRBJ2-5 | TRBV29-1 | CSGGHNQETQYF | TGCAGCGGGGGACATAACCAAGAGACCCAGTACTTC
NA | NA | TRBJ1-3 | TRBV3-1/TRBV3-2 | CASSPLLGPGNTIYF | TGTGCCAGCAGCCCGCTACTCGGTCCTGGAAACACCATATATTTT
TRBD1 | once | TRBJ2-7 | TRBV30 | CAWISSRGQGTYEQYF | TGTGCCTGGATTTCATCCCGGGGACAGGGGACCTACGAGCAGTACTTC
TRBD1 | NA | TRBJ2-7 | TRBV7-3 | CASSRAGTDQYEQYF | TGTGCCAGCAGCCGCGCCGGGACAGACCAATACGAGCAGTACTTC
TRBD2 | NA | TRBJ2-5 | TRBV4-2 | CASKASGGGTQYF | TGTGCCAGCAAAGCTAGCGGGGGTGGGACCCAGTACTTC
NA | NA | TRBJ2-3 | TRBV9 | CASSARPALTDTQYF | TGTGCCAGCAGCGCCAGGCCGGCCCTCACAGATACGCAGTATTTT
NA | NA | TRBJ2-7 | TRBV5-1 | CASSSSRGQSAEQYF | TGCGCCAGCAGCTCGTCCAGGGGTCAGTCGGCCGAGCAGTACTTC
TRBD1 | NA | TRBJ1-6 | TRBV5-1 | CASSTDGTGASPLHF | TGCGCCAGCAGCACGGACGGGACAGGGGCTTCACCCCTCCACTTT
TRBD2 | NA | TRBJ2-5 | TRBV9 | CASSVWDPSGGVQEAQYF | TGTGCCAGCAGCGTATGGGACCCTAGCGGGGGAGTCCAAGAGGCCCAGTACTTC
NA | NA | TRBJ2-1 | TRBV11-3 | CASSRTGVDNEQFF | TGTGCCAGCAGCAGGACGGGGGTAGACAATGAGCAGTTCTTC